The clone carrying this TCR beta chain was seen ten or more times. This record belongs to a study of T cells in Graves' hyperthyroidism and ophthalmopathy. Study background: Peripheral blood sampling occurred at initial diagnosis, before any treatment.

What was amplified from RNA transcripts were TCR beta CDR3 regions. Initially, a first-round RT-PCR of the TCR CDR3 employed the HTBI primer set. TCRdb re-called the multiplex PCR reads with MiXCR, one entry per CDR3 protein. The sample records about 290,000 distinct CDR3 sequences, 15% being singletons. Between the trimmed V and J ends, which lost 4 bases and 6 bases, there was a span of 13 bases. The length of the CDR3 is 13 residues. Germline CDR1 and CDR2: SGHNT and YENEEA. Isolation of PBMCs was performed on 10 ml fresh peripheral blood. This chain connects TRBV11-3 to TRBJ2-7; no clear D gene. The sequenced material came from blood. The sequence came from a woman in her 50s with Graves' hyperthyroidism that later progressed to Graves' ophthalmopathy. CDR3 amino acids: CASSSLGIGEQYF. The CDR3 coding sequence is TGTGCCAGCAGCTCCCTAGGGATCGGCGAGCAGTACTTC.